This entry lists 16 T cell receptor beta chains sequenced from one sample in a study of blood T cells in healthy people across ages. Primed by a sample-barcoded 5' primer and a J-beta primer mix, a second PCR proceeded for 7 to 11 cycles. TCRdb called the 5' RACE reads again in MiXCR, with one record for every CDR3 protein. The table includes 1 million or so distinct CDR3 sequences, under 30% detected once. The sample was also linked to a second study, of T cells of mothers and their children.

The sequenced sample was blood. Source of these receptors: a girl aged 2-10 years in good health.

In this sample, this clonotype turned up many times. This rearrangement joins TRBV4-1 to TRBJ2-3, with 7 bases that match TRBD2. CDR3 length: 17 amino acids. Germline trimming cut 4 bases from V and 2 bases from J; bases unmatched to any gene: 12. CDR1 is MGHRA, CDR2 YSYEKL, per germline. Here the CDR3 DNA reads TGCGCCAGCAGCCTACCGGGGGGTAAAGCATCCACAGATACGCAGTATTTT. This translates into CASSLPGGKASTDTQYF.

This chain connects TRBV9 to TRBJ2-1; D ambiguous. Trimming cost V 3 bases and J 7 bases, with 11 bases left between them. The CDR3 is 13 amino acids. CDR1 is SGDLS and CDR2 is YYNGEE in the germline V gene. The CDR3 loop is CASSGIIVNEQFF. CDR3 sequence (DNA): TGTGCCAGCAGCGGAATTATCGTGAATGAGCAGTTCTTC.

The V call is TRBV5-1, the J call TRBJ2-7, with 9 bases aligning to TRBD2. The V segment lost 5 bases and the J segment 2 bases; nucleotides outside the gene matches: 5. The CDR3 length is 14 residues. Germline values: CDR1 SGHRS, CDR2 YFSETQ. CDR3 bases: TGCGCCAGCAGGCCGCGGGAGGGGGCCTACGAGCAGTACTTC. This codes for CASRPREGAYEQYF.

The chain combines TRBV5-1 with TRBJ2-7, with D perhaps being TRBD1 or TRBD2 (5 bases each). The CDR3 consists of 14 residues. In germline, CDR1 is SGHRS, CDR2 YFSETQ. The V end was cut by 5 bases, the J end by 0 bases, with 12 bases between. CDR3 residues: CASRAPGPSYEQYF. In DNA, the CDR3 is TGCGCCAGCAGAGCCCCGGGACCCTCCTACGAGCAGTACTTC.

This clonotype was seen more than once but under ten times. The chain joins TRBV6-5 to TRBJ2-1; D is possibly TRBD1 (6 bases). CDR3 length equals 16 residues. V gave up 2 bases and J gave up 4 bases, with 15 bases separating them. Germline V gives CDR1 MNHEY, CDR2 SVGAGI. The CDR3 DNA reads as TGTGCCAGCAGTTACACAGCAGGGGTGGTATACAATGAGCAGTTCTTC. Its translation: CASSYTAGVVYNEQFF.

This clonotype was recorded many times. This chain uses TRBV3-1 with TRBJ1-5, with D uncertain. Trimming cost V 0 bases and J 2 bases, with 2 bases left between them. CDR3 length: 13 amino acids. Germline CDR1 reads LGHDT; CDR2 reads YNNKEL (reference sequence). The CDR3, as DNA: TGTGCCAGCAGCCAAGAGGGCAATCAGCCCCAGCATTTT. It encodes CASSQEGNQPQHF.

In its sample, this clonotype was seen a few times. The chain employs TRBV12-3 or TRBV12-4 and TRBJ2-7; no clear D. Near its end, the DNA agrees better with TRBJ2-5, so the J call may be wrong. The CDR3 contains 14 residues. In DNA, the CDR3 is TGTGCCAGCAGCCCGAAGAAGGTTCGGGAGACCCAGTACTTC. Translation: CASSPKKVRETQYF.

V and J are TRBV20-1 and TRBJ1-4; D remains unclear. Trimming took off 1 base at V and 4 bases at J, with 13 bases between the two ends. The CDR3 is 15 residues long. Per the germline V gene, CDR1 is DFQATT and CDR2 is SNEGSKA (reference sequence). As DNA, the CDR3 is TGCAGTGCTAGAGTTCGGAGGGCAGATAATGAAAAACTGTTTTTT. As protein: CSARVRRADNEKLFF.

This clonotype was counted at least ten times. The V call is TRBV28, the J call TRBJ2-2; D unresolved. The CDR3 contains 14 residues. In germline, CDR1 is MDHEN, CDR2 SYDVKM. V was cut by 0 bases and J by 4 bases, with 6 bases left in between. CDR3 region: CASSLWGTTGELFF. For the CDR3, the DNA is TGTGCCAGCAGTTTATGGGGAACCACCGGGGAGCTGTTTTTT.

V gene TRBV20-1 combines with J gene TRBJ2-7; TRBD2 aligns across 11 bases. Trimming cost V 0 bases and J 1 base; bases outside gene matches: 5. The CDR3 contains 16 residues. Germline values: CDR1 DFQATT, CDR2 SNEGSKA (reference sequence). The DNA of the CDR3 is TGCAGTGCTAGAGACCTTAGCGGGAGGGCTTCCTACGAGCAGTACTTC. Translating gives CSARDLSGRASYEQYF.

The rearrangement links TRBV20-1 to TRBJ2-1, with TRBD2 matching 8 bases. V lost 1 base, J lost 4 bases, and 6 bases stayed unmatched. Germline V gives CDR1 DFQATT, CDR2 SNEGSKA (reference sequence). This CDR3 has 15 residues. The CDR3 DNA is TGCAGTGCTAGAGCGCTAGCGGGTACATACAATGAGCAGTTCTTC. Translated, it gives CSARALAGTYNEQFF.

This clonotype was seen only a few times. Germline is not matched at one junction end, which may reflect a read error. The gene calls are TRBV6-2 or TRBV6-3 and TRBJ1-2; 7 bases align to TRBD1. Germline lookup yields CDR1 MNHEY and CDR2 SVGEGT. This CDR3 has 14 residues. CDR3 in DNA: TGTGCCAGCAGAGTCACAGGGGATTTCTATGGCTGCACCTTC. Translating it yields CASRVTGDFYGCTF.

This clonotype came up a few times. The gene calls are TRBV28 and TRBJ2-5; D perhaps matches TRBD2 (5 bases). V was shortened by 6 bases and J by 5 bases, with 13 bases between the two germline ends. This CDR3 is 13 amino acids long. The V gene's germline CDR1 is MDHEN and CDR2 SYDVKM. CDR3 coding DNA: TGTGCCAGCAGCAAATATCCGGGGGAGACCCAGTACTTC. Translated: CASSKYPGETQYF.

This chain uses TRBV2 with TRBJ2-1, with a possible D match to TRBD2 (6 bases). The CDR3 loop spans 14 amino acids. Trimming took 9 bases from V and 5 from J, leaving 17 bases between them. The germline CDR1 and CDR2 sequences are SNHLY and FYNNEI. Written as DNA, the CDR3 is TGTGCCAGGGAGACCCGGGACTCGAACAATGAGCAGTTCTTC. It codes for CARETRDSNNEQFF.

This clonotype has just a few counts. This chain joins TRBV28 and TRBJ2-5; D possibly corresponds to TRBD2 (6 bases). The J call could be wrong; TRBJ2-1 is a better fit for the DNA end. Germline assignment: CDR1 MDHEN and CDR2 SYDVKM. This CDR3 has 17 amino acids. The CDR3 bases are TGTGCCAGCAGTTTCCTAAACGAGCGGGCATACGGCAATGAGCAGTTCTTC. The encoded protein is CASSFLNERAYGNEQFF.

This clonotype has more than one count but fewer than ten. V is TRBV29-1 and J is TRBJ2-3, with 7 bases matching TRBD1. Germline CDR1 and CDR2: SQVTM and ANQGSEA. The CDR3 is 16 amino acids. V lost 5 bases to trimming and J lost 2 bases; unmatched junction nucleotides: 13. The DNA for the CDR3 is TGCAGCGTTTTATCCGACAGGGCGCGCATCACAGATACGCAGTATTTT. Its protein is CSVLSDRARITDTQYF.